Shown below are 20 T cell receptor beta chains from a single sample sequenced in a study of chemoradiotherapy in HPV16-positive cancers. Clones were sequenced by immunoSEQ multiplex PCR, and TCRdb holds only the in-frame ones, with some missing. Among approximately 12,000 clones, approximately 75% were seen once, and the ten largest hold less than 10%. This specimen was taken from a patient who underwent chemoradiotherapy. All receptors derive from a human donor with HPV-associated anogenital cancer.

The chain is built from TRBV4-1 and TRBJ2-3, with TRBD2 matching 11 bases. J was trimmed by 3 bases and V by 1 base; bases with no gene match: 0. Germline CDR1 is MGHRA and CDR2 is YSYEKL. The CDR3 covers 15 residues. CDR3 loop: CASSQGLAGTDTQYF. CDR3 nucleotides: TGCGCCAGCAGCCAAGGACTAGCGGGAACAGATACGCAGTATTTT.

The V call is TRBV29-1, the J call TRBJ2-1, with 7 bases that match TRBD1. The CDR3 covers 15 residues. The germline V gene has CDR1 SQVTM and CDR2 ANQGSEA. Trimming at V came to 5 bases and at J to 3 bases, leaving 10 bases not matched to a gene. CDR3 protein: CSVPVDRADYNEQFF. The DNA for the CDR3 is TGCAGCGTTCCAGTAGACAGGGCGGACTACAATGAGCAGTTCTTC.

V is TRBV2 and J is TRBJ2-1; D uncertain. The CDR3 runs to 13 residues. Germline V CDR1 and CDR2: SNHLY, FYNNEI. V lost 2 bases and J 6 bases, leaving 8 bases between the germline ends. CDR3 in DNA: TGTGCCAGCAGTGAACAGAATGTCAATGAGCAGTTCTTC. Translation: CASSEQNVNEQFF.

Concerning this clone: The conserved final phenylalanine or tryptophan is absent from the CDR3, which likely points to a read error. The chain employs TRBV5-4 and TRBJ1-2; D gene uncertain. V lost 4 bases and J 2 bases, leaving 9 bases between the germline ends. Germline V CDR1 and CDR2: SGHNT, YYREEE (reference sequence). The CDR3 length is 13 residues. CDR3 in amino acids: CASSPGVNYGYTL. The CDR3 nucleotides are TGTGCCAGCAGCCCCGGAGTGAACTATGGCTACACCCTC.

V is TRBV18 and J is TRBJ1-2, with 10 nucleotides matching TRBD1. The V gene end was trimmed by 1 base and the J gene end by 5 bases; junction bases not matched to a gene: 7. Germline V lookup: CDR1 KGHSH, CDR2 LQKENI. The CDR3 is 16 residues long. The CDR3 spells CASSPRFRDRGYGYTF. The CDR3 nucleotides are TGTGCCAGCTCACCACGGTTCCGGGACAGGGGTTATGGCTACACCTTC.

CDR3: CASSSGGTRTDTQYF. The CDR3 DNA sequence: TGCGCCAGCAGCTCCGGGGGGACCCGCACAGATACGCAGTATTTT. The chain carries TRBV5-1 and TRBJ2-3; 7 nucleotides align to TRBD2. Germline assignment: CDR1 SGHRS and CDR2 YFSETQ. The CDR3 is 15 residues long. J gave up 1 base and V 3 bases, and 5 bases lay outside the gene matches.

This clone came up a few times. The genes are TRBV5-4 and TRBJ2-7; D might be TRBD1 or TRBD2, each matching 5 bases. V was pared by 4 bases and J by 0 bases, with 11 bases between. The CDR3 runs 14 residues. Germline V gives CDR1 SGHNT, CDR2 YYREEE (reference sequence). The CDR3 region is CASSPGGSSYEQYF. CDR3 sequence (DNA): TGTGCCAGCAGCCCTGGGGGTAGCTCCTACGAGCAGTACTTC.

V gene TRBV7-8 combines with J gene TRBJ2-3, with 8 bases matching TRBD2. Trimming cost V 7 bases and J 1 base; bases outside gene matches: 7. The CDR3 is 15 amino acids. In germline, CDR1 is SGHVS, CDR2 FQNEAQ. The CDR3 sequence is CASKKREMGTDTQYF. In nucleotides, the CDR3 is TGTGCCAGCAAAAAGCGGGAGATGGGCACAGATACGCAGTATTTT.

This rearrangement joins TRBV5-1 to TRBJ2-7, with D perhaps matching TRBD2 (6 bases). Germline CDR1 SGHRS, CDR2 YFSETQ. Trimming shortened V by 0 bases and J by 7 bases, and 17 bases separated the two germline ends. The CDR3 sequence is 15 residues long. DNA of the CDR3: TGCGCCAGCAGCTTGGCTCTGCGGGGCCCCCGAGAGCAGTACTTC. This encodes CASSLALRGPREQYF.

This rearrangement joins TRBV7-2 to TRBJ1-2; perhaps TRBD1 as D (6 bases). The V gene lost 7 bases and the J gene lost 3 bases, with 15 bases spanning the gap. Germline lookup yields CDR1 SGHTA and CDR2 FQGNSA. This CDR3 has 14 residues. For the CDR3, the DNA is TGTGCCAGCAACCCCTCGGGGGCTGACTATGGCTACACCTTC. It is translated as CASNPSGADYGYTF.

The genes are TRBV5-5 and TRBJ2-2; weak D call: TRBD1 (6 bases). CDR1 is SGHKS, CDR2 YYEKEE, per germline (reference sequence). V lost 3 bases and J lost 1, with 7 bases in between. The CDR3 consists of 14 residues. CDR3 sequence: CASSSQGNTGELFF. The CDR3 region has the DNA TGTGCCAGCAGCTCACAGGGGAACACCGGGGAGCTGTTTTTT.

The chain couples TRBV15 to TRBJ2-2; D possibly matches TRBD1 or TRBD2 (6 bases each). In germline, CDR1 is LNHNV, CDR2 YYDKDF (reference sequence). Trimming stripped 0 bases from V and 2 bases from J, with 13 bases between. The CDR3 consists of 17 residues. DNA for the CDR3: TGTGCCACCAGCAGAGATTGGGGGGCTCAAAACACCGGGGAGCTGTTTTTT. Protein product: CATSRDWGAQNTGELFF.

The CDR3 bases are TGTGCCAGCAGTTATCCGGGACACCTCAACACTGAAGCTTTCTTT. Protein sequence: CASSYPGHLNTEAFF. The chain recombines TRBV28 with TRBJ1-1; a possible D gene is TRBD1 (6 bases). From germline, CDR1 is MDHEN and CDR2 SYDVKM. V lost 4 bases and J lost 2, with 14 bases in between. CDR3 length equals 15 residues. Variable domain in full (rest from reference TRBV28 and TRBJ1-1): DVKVTQSSRYLVKRTGEKVFLECVQDMDHENMFWYRQDPGLGLRLIYFSYDVKMKEKGDIPEGYSVSREKKERFSLILESASTNQTSMYLCASSYPGHLNTEAFFGQGTRLTVV.

J is TRBJ2-5 and V is TRBV5-4, with 12 bases that match TRBD2. The V gene's germline CDR1 is SGHNT and CDR2 YYREEE (reference sequence). This CDR3 contains 16 residues. Trimming at V came to 0 bases and at J to 3 bases, leaving 3 bases not matched to a gene. The DNA of the CDR3 is TGTGCCAGCAGCTTGGCGACTAGCGGGAGTAAAGAGACCCAGTACTTC. It encodes CASSLATSGSKETQYF.

V usage is TRBV30 and J usage is TRBJ1-5; 9 nucleotides line up with TRBD1. Germline V gene sequence: CDR1 GTSNPN, CDR2 SVGIG (reference sequence). CDR3 length: 18 residues. Losses at the gene ends were 3 bases for V and 6 bases for J; bases not matched to a gene: 18. The chain's CDR3 is CAWRVRGTGKRLVQPQHF. In DNA, the CDR3 is TGTGCCTGGAGAGTGAGAGGGACAGGGAAAAGGTTAGTTCAGCCCCAGCATTTT.

The chain is built from TRBV11-2 and TRBJ2-1; D remains unclear. The CDR3 length is 11 residues. The V end was cut by 5 bases, the J end by 2 bases, with 1 base between. Germline lookup yields CDR1 SGHAT and CDR2 FQNNGV. The CDR3 loop is CASSPYNEQFF. As DNA, the CDR3 is TGTGCCAGCAGCCCCTACAATGAGCAGTTCTTC. The full variable domain, completed using reference TRBV11-2 and TRBJ2-1, is EAGVAQSPRYKIIEKRQSVAFWCNPISGHATLYWYQQILGQGPKLLIQFQNNGVVDDSQLPKDRFSAERLKGVDSTLKIQPAKLEDSAVYLCASSPYNEQFFGPGTRLTVL.

This clone turned up a few times. V and J are TRBV7-9 and TRBJ1-1; D unclear. The germline V gene has CDR1 SEHNR and CDR2 FQNEAQ (reference sequence). The CDR3 sequence is 13 residues long. Between the trimmed V and J ends, which lost 5 bases and 3 bases, there was a span of 10 bases. This chain's CDR3 is CASSPRGDTEAFF. CDR3 bases: TGTGCCAGCAGCCCGCGGGGAGACACTGAAGCTTTCTTT.

This chain links TRBV7-9 with TRBJ1-5; maybe TRBD1 (6 bases). V was shortened by 4 bases and J by 6 bases, with 16 bases between the two germline ends. The germline V gene encodes CDR1 SEHNR and CDR2 FQNEAQ (reference sequence). The CDR3 extends over 15 amino acids. The CDR3 sequence: CASSSLGEQGQPQHF. For the CDR3, the DNA is TGTGCCAGCAGCTCCCTCGGGGAACAGGGTCAGCCCCAGCATTTT.

The CDR3 coding sequence is TGTGCCTGGAGTGTAGCGAGGGTCAGGGAGGAGGCACCCCTCCACTTT. This sequence encodes CAWSVARVREEAPLHF. The rearrangement uses TRBV30 and TRBJ1-6; weak D call: TRBD1 (5 bases). CDR3 size: 16 residues. CDR1 is GTSNPN, CDR2 SVGIG, per germline (reference sequence). Between the trimmed V and J ends, which lost 0 bases and 11 bases, there was a span of 20 bases.

V usage is TRBV28 and J usage is TRBJ2-6; tentatively, D is TRBD1 (5 bases). Trimming pared 5 bases from V and 0 bases from J, leaving 20 bases between. Germline values: CDR1 MDHEN, CDR2 SYDVKM. CDR3 size: 19 residues. The CDR3 bases are TGTGCCAGCAGTCCCCCAGGGCGCTTCTTTGGCTCTGGGGCCAACGTCCTGACTTTC. As protein: CASSPPGRFFGSGANVLTF. Looking up the rest from reference TRBV28 and TRBJ2-6 gives the full variable domain: DVKVTQSSRYLVKRTGEKVFLECVQDMDHENMFWYRQDPGLGLRLIYFSYDVKMKEKGDIPEGYSVSREKKERFSLILESASTNQTSMYLCASSPPGRFFGSGANVLTFGAGSRLTVL.